These 29 T cell receptor beta chains share one sample of origin, sequenced in a study of T cells in Graves' hyperthyroidism and ophthalmopathy. There were TCR beta CDR3 regions amplified from RNA transcripts. First-round RT-PCR of the TCR CDR3 relied on the HTBI primer set. TCRdb re-called the multiplex PCR reads with MiXCR, one entry per CDR3 protein. Here the sample spans a few hundred thousand distinct CDR3 sequences, 20% to 25% being singletons. Material for sequencing was blood. The receptors come from a middle-aged man with Graves' hyperthyroidism.

The table lists this clonotype with many counts. The rearrangement uses TRBV11-2 and TRBJ2-5, with 7 nucleotides matching TRBD1. V trimming: 6 bases; J trimming: 7 bases; junction bases outside the gene matches: 14. Germline CDR1 is SGHAT and CDR2 is FQNNGV. The CDR3 sequence is 15 residues long. The CDR3 nucleotides are TGTGCCAGCAGAACCGTGGGAACAGGGGATGTGACCCAGTACTTC. Translated, it gives CASRTVGTGDVTQYF. The full variable domain, in which reference TRBV11-2 and TRBJ2-5 provide the parts outside the CDR3, is EAGVAQSPRYKIIEKRQSVAFWCNPISGHATLYWYQQILGQGPKLLIQFQNNGVVDDSQLPKDRFSAERLKGVDSTLKIQPAKLEDSAVYLCASRTVGTGDVTQYFGPGTRLLVL.

The chain employs TRBV6-2 or TRBV6-3 and TRBJ1-5; D unresolved. The CDR3 has 15 residues. V lost 0 bases and J 0 bases, leaving 6 bases between the germline ends. Per the germline V gene, CDR1 is MNHEY and CDR2 is SVGEGT. CDR3 protein: CASSYSGHSNQPQHF. DNA of the CDR3: TGTGCCAGCAGTTACTCAGGGCATAGCAATCAGCCCCAGCATTTT.

In DNA form, the CDR3 reads TGTGCCAGCAGTTTGGGCGGGGGGGAGTACGAGCAGTACTTC. Amino acids: CASSLGGGEYEQYF. This chain joins TRBV12-3 or TRBV12-4 and TRBJ2-7, with 9 bases fitting TRBD2. Trimming at V came to 3 bases and at J to 4 bases, leaving 4 bases not matched to a gene. The CDR3 runs to 14 residues.

This clonotype was picked up a small number of times. The chain is built from TRBV6-1 and TRBJ2-7; 7 bases are a match to TRBD2. In germline, CDR1 is MNHNS, CDR2 SASEGT. This CDR3 is 13 amino acids long. The V segment lost 8 bases and the J segment 1 base; nucleotides outside the gene matches: 5. The CDR3: CASGGSFSYEQYF. CDR3 nucleotides: TGTGCCAGCGGCGGGAGCTTTTCCTACGAGCAGTACTTC.

This clonotype was detected only a few times. V and J are TRBV5-1 and TRBJ2-4, with TRBD1 matching over 10 bases. CDR3 length equals 15 residues. The germline V gene has CDR1 SGHRS and CDR2 YFSETQ. V lost 4 bases to trimming and J lost 8 bases; unmatched junction nucleotides: 9. CDR3 protein: CASSAAGTGADIQYF. The CDR3 DNA is TGCGCCAGCAGCGCAGCCGGGACAGGGGCAGACATTCAGTACTTC.

The chain carries TRBV5-5 and TRBJ2-5; tentative D call: TRBD1 (5 bases). The CDR3 spans 15 residues. The V end was cut by 0 bases, the J end by 4 bases, with 13 bases between. Per germline, CDR1 SGHKS and CDR2 YYEKEE (reference sequence). The CDR3 DNA sequence: TGTGCCAGCAGCTTGGAGGCAGGGTCGGGAGAGACCCAGTACTTC. Translated, it gives CASSLEAGSGETQYF.

The rearrangement uses TRBV9 and TRBJ2-7; D is unresolved. The CDR3 consists of 14 residues. V lost 2 bases to trimming and J lost 6 bases, with 15 bases between them. Germline V lookup: CDR1 SGDLS, CDR2 YYNGEE. Written as DNA, the CDR3 is TGTGCCAGCAGCGTCGGTCCTTTGGCTGGCGAGCAGTACTTC. Translated, it gives CASSVGPLAGEQYF.

The chain employs TRBV10-3 and TRBJ2-1, with a tentative D call TRBD1 (5 bases). Germline-derived CDR1 and CDR2 are ENHRY and SYGVKD. The length of the CDR3 is 13 residues. V was pared by 11 bases and J by 10 bases, with 21 bases between. The CDR3 DNA reads TGTGCCGCAGGAAAGACACAGGTCGACGAGCAGTTCTTC. Encoded protein: CAAGKTQVDEQFF.

This clonotype was picked up many times. The CDR3 sequence is CSVEGQGITGTQYF. In DNA form, the CDR3 reads TGCAGCGTCGAGGGACAGGGGATCACGGGTACGCAGTATTTT. The rearrangement links TRBV29-1 to TRBJ2-3, with 10 positions matching TRBD1. Germline lookup yields CDR1 SQVTM and CDR2 ANQGSEA. The V gene end was trimmed by 6 bases and the J gene end by 8 bases; junction bases not matched to a gene: 11. The CDR3 is 14 residues long.

This clonotype was detected many times. The CDR3 loop reads CASSLLVSEQYF. DNA of the CDR3: TGTGCCAGCAGTTTGTTAGTTTCCGAGCAGTACTTC. This sequence joins TRBV12-3 or TRBV12-4 and TRBJ2-7; D gene unclear. Deletions cut 3 bases from V and 6 bases from J, with 9 bases between. The CDR3 length is 12 residues.

The table lists this clonotype with a few counts. V usage is TRBV7-8 and J usage is TRBJ2-6; D may be TRBD2 (5 bases). Germline V CDR1 and CDR2: SGHVS, FQNEAQ. V gave up 5 bases and J gave up 1 base, with 9 bases separating them. CDR3 length: 15 residues. In DNA, the CDR3 is TGTGCCAGCAGCCCACTAGTTTCTGGGGCCAACGTCCTGACTTTC. Translating it yields CASSPLVSGANVLTF.

This sequence joins TRBV27 and TRBJ2-7, with 11 nucleotides matching TRBD2. In germline, CDR1 is MNHEY, CDR2 SMNVEV (reference sequence). The V gene end was trimmed by 1 base and the J gene end by 4 bases; junction bases not matched to a gene: 12. The CDR3 length is 18 residues. The CDR3 sequence: CASSLFTPIAGGPYEQYF. The CDR3 coding sequence is TGTGCCAGCAGTTTATTCACCCCGATAGCGGGAGGGCCGTACGAGCAGTACTTC.

The genes are TRBV5-1 and TRBJ2-7; TRBD2 matches at 16 bases. Germline CDR1 and CDR2: SGHRS and YFSETQ. With 2 bases clipped from V and 2 bases from J, the junction kept 1 base outside the gene matches. This CDR3 comprises 16 residues. Here the CDR3 DNA reads TGCGCCAGCAGCTTCGGGACTAGCGGGAGGGCCTACGAGCAGTACTTC. Protein product: CASSFGTSGRAYEQYF.

A few counts support this clonotype. In DNA form, the CDR3 reads TGCAGTGTACTCCACCTCGGCCACGAGCAGTACTTC. Its protein is CSVLHLGHEQYF. This chain uses TRBV20-1 with TRBJ2-7; no firm D call. Trimming pared 7 bases from V and 5 bases from J, leaving 15 bases between. CDR1 and CDR2 from the germline V gene are DFQATT and SNEGSKA (reference sequence). This CDR3 has 12 residues.

This clonotype was detected only a few times. J is TRBJ2-7 and V is TRBV27; 8 bases are shared with TRBD1. Germline V lookup: CDR1 MNHEY, CDR2 SMNVEV (reference sequence). The CDR3 has 16 amino acids. The J segment lost 0 bases and the V segment lost 6 bases, leaving 10 bases of the junction unmatched. The CDR3 loop reads CASRMQGAISSYEQYF. The DNA for the CDR3 is TGTGCCAGCAGGATGCAGGGGGCGATCAGCTCCTACGAGCAGTACTTC.

The V gene is TRBV5-1, the J gene TRBJ2-1; 12 nucleotides match TRBD2. Germline V gene lookup returns CDR1 SGHRS and CDR2 YFSETQ. With V trimmed by 0 bases and J by 7 bases, 5 bases remained unmatched. CDR3 length equals 16 residues. CDR3 sequence reads: CASSLELAGGGNEQFF. The CDR3, as DNA: TGCGCCAGCAGCTTGGAACTAGCGGGAGGTGGTAATGAGCAGTTCTTC.

This sequence joins TRBV28 and TRBJ2-5, with 10 bases fitting TRBD2. Germline CDR1 is MDHEN and CDR2 is SYDVKM. V lost 7 bases to trimming and J lost 5 bases; unmatched junction nucleotides: 10. The CDR3 contains 15 residues. The CDR3 protein is CASNLSGGSGETQYF. CDR3 coding DNA: TGTGCCAGCAACCTTAGCGGGGGGTCAGGGGAGACCCAGTACTTC.

This clonotype has more than one count but fewer than ten. This rearrangement joins TRBV12-3 or TRBV12-4 to TRBJ2-1; no clear D. This CDR3 is built from 17 residues. With 3 bases removed from V and 4 bases from J, the gap between germline ends came to 19 bases. The CDR3 reads CASSFYSGVERYNEQFF. CDR3 nucleotide sequence: TGTGCCAGCAGTTTTTACTCTGGGGTGGAAAGGTACAATGAGCAGTTCTTC.

V is TRBV5-6 and J is TRBJ2-1, with 8 bases lining up with TRBD2. Germline V gene lookup returns CDR1 SGHDT and CDR2 YYEEEE. Trimming cost V 0 bases and J 7 bases; bases outside gene matches: 12. This CDR3 is 17 amino acids long. CDR3 DNA sequence: TGTGCCAGCAGCTTGGGGTGGGTTGAAGCGGGAGCAAATGAGCAGTTCTTC. It encodes CASSLGWVEAGANEQFF.

This chain joins TRBV6-2 or TRBV6-3 and TRBJ2-7, with TRBD1 matching 11 bases. The length of the CDR3 is 13 residues. J gave up 6 bases and V 6 bases, and 4 bases lay outside the gene matches. Looked up from germline, CDR1 is MNHEY and CDR2 is SVGEGT. The CDR3 here is CASRSGQGAEQYF. CDR3 nucleotides: TGTGCCAGCAGATCTGGACAGGGGGCCGAGCAGTACTTC.

This clonotype was detected only a few times. V usage is TRBV7-8 and J usage is TRBJ2-1; 11 nucleotides line up with TRBD2. From germline, CDR1 is SGHVS and CDR2 FQNEAQ. The trim removed 5 bases at V and 1 base at J, leaving 10 bases unmatched. The CDR3 extends over 18 amino acids. CDR3 loop: CASSQVVSSGRSYNEQFF. DNA for the CDR3: TGTGCCAGCAGCCAAGTGGTTTCTAGCGGGAGGTCCTACAATGAGCAGTTCTTC.

This clonotype was detected many times. The chain recombines TRBV11-2 with TRBJ2-3; the match to TRBD1 covers 7 bases. CDR1 is SGHAT, CDR2 FQNNGV, per germline. V shed 3 bases, J shed 3 bases, and the junction held 9 bases outside the gene matches. CDR3 size: 16 residues. The CDR3 DNA reads TGTGCCAGCAGCTTCCTAGGAGGACAGGAGACAGATACGCAGTATTTT. Translation gives CASSFLGGQETDTQYF.

The J gene is TRBJ2-2, the V gene TRBV28; a possible D gene is TRBD2 (6 bases). There are 16 residues in the CDR3. Germline values: CDR1 MDHEN, CDR2 SYDVKM. Trimming cost V 7 bases and J 0 bases, with 15 bases left between them. CDR3 coding DNA: TGTGCCAGCATTGGAGGGCACGACGCGAACACCGGGGAGCTGTTTTTT. It translates to CASIGGHDANTGELFF.

The V and J genes are TRBV6-5 and TRBJ1-1, with D possibly matching TRBD1 (5 bases). This CDR3 comprises 16 residues. Germline CDR1 and CDR2: MNHEY and SVGAGI. Trimming stripped 5 bases from V and 0 bases from J, with 16 bases between. Here the CDR3 DNA reads TGTGCCAGCAGTCACCCCCGGGACGGACTGAACACTGAAGCTTTCTTT. This codes for CASSHPRDGLNTEAFF.

This clonotype was counted between two and nine times. The chain recombines TRBV19 with TRBJ2-3; 9 bases fit TRBD1. Germline V lookup: CDR1 LNHDA, CDR2 SQIVND (reference sequence). This CDR3 region has 16 residues. V was clipped by 5 bases and J by 0 bases; unmatched bases: 6. The chain's CDR3 is CASSPITGGSTDTQYF. DNA of the CDR3: TGTGCCAGTAGTCCAATAACAGGGGGCAGCACAGATACGCAGTATTTT.

The sample holds a few counts of this clonotype. CDR3 protein: CSVEETPPEQFF. CDR3 bases: TGCAGCGTTGAGGAGACTCCTCCTGAGCAGTTCTTC. The genes are TRBV29-1 and TRBJ2-1; D gene ambiguous. The CDR3 extends over 12 amino acids. Per the germline V gene, CDR1 is SQVTM and CDR2 is ANQGSEA. Trimming cost V 3 bases and J 9 bases, with 12 bases left between them.

This clonotype was seen a handful of times. The genes are TRBV29-1 and TRBJ2-3, with D perhaps TRBD1 or TRBD2 (5 bases each). Germline lookup yields CDR1 SQVTM and CDR2 ANQGSEA. V was clipped by 0 bases and J by 0 bases, with 13 bases between them. CDR3 size: 16 residues. DNA of the CDR3: TGCAGCGTTGAAGATATCCCCCGGGACAGCACAGATACGCAGTATTTT. Amino acid sequence: CSVEDIPRDSTDTQYF.

Concerning this clonotype itself: One junction end disagrees with the germline gene, perhaps due to a read error. The gene calls are TRBV24-1 and TRBJ2-2; the D is unclear. CDR3 length: 13 amino acids. The germline V gene encodes CDR1 KGHDR and CDR2 SFDVKD. The CDR3 protein is CASSDGFTGELFF. The CDR3 bases are TGTGCCTCCAGTGACGGATTCACCGGGGAGCTGTTTTTT.

This clonotype was detected only a few times. V is TRBV5-1 and J is TRBJ1-6; 10 positions match TRBD1. J lost 10 bases, V lost 4 bases, and 8 bases had no gene match. CDR3 size: 15 residues. Germline values: CDR1 SGHRS, CDR2 YFSETQ. The CDR3 region is CASSLGTGVSSPLHF. The CDR3 nucleotides are TGCGCCAGCAGCCTGGGGACAGGGGTGTCCTCACCCCTCCACTTT.